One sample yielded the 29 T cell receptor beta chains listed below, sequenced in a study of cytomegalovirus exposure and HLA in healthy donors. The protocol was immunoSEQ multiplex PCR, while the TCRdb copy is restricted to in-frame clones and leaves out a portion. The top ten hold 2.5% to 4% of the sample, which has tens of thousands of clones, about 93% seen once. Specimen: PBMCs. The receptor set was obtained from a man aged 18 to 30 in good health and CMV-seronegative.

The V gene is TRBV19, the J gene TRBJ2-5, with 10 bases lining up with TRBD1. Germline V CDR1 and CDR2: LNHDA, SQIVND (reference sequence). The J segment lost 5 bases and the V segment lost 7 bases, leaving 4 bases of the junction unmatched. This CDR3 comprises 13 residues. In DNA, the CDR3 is TGTGCCAGTACCAGGGGACAGGGGGAGACCCAGTACTTC. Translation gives CASTRGQGETQYF.

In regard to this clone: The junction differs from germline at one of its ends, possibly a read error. As DNA, the CDR3 is TGTGCCAGCAGCCAAGGGCTTAGCCGACCCTCCCACAATGAGCAGTTCTTC. It specifies CASSQGLSRPSHNEQFF. The chain has TRBV4-2 and TRBJ2-1; D ambiguous. This CDR3 has 17 residues. Germline loops: CDR1 LGHNA, CDR2 YNFKEQ.

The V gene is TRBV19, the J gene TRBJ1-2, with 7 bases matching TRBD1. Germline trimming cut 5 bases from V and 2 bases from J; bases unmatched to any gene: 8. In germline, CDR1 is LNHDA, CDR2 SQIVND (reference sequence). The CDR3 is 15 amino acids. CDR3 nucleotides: TGTGCCAGTAGTCTATCTGACAGGGCGAACTATGGCTACACCTTC. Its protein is CASSLSDRANYGYTF.

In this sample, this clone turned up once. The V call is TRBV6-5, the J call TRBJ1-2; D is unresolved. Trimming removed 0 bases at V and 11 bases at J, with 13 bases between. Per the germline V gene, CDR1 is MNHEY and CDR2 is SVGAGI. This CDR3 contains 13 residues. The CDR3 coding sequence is TGTGCCAGCAGTTACTCAGGGAGGGAGGGATACACCTTC. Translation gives CASSYSGREGYTF.

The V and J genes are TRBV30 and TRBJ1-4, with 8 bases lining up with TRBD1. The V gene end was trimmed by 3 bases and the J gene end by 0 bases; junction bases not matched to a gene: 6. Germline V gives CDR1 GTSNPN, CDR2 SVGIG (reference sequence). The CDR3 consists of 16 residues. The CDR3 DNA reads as TGTGCCTGGAGGCCGGGACAGGTTGCAACTAATGAAAAACTGTTTTTT. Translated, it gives CAWRPGQVATNEKLFF.

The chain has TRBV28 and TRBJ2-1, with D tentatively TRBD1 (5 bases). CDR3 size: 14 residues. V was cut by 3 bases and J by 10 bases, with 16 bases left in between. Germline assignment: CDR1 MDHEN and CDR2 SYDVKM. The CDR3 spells CASSFPRVIEEQFF. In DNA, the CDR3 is TGTGCCAGCAGTTTCCCCAGGGTTATCGAGGAGCAGTTCTTC. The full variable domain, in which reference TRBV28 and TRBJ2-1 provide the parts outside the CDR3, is DVKVTQSSRYLVKRTGEKVFLECVQDMDHENMFWYRQDPGLGLRLIYFSYDVKMKEKGDIPEGYSVSREKKERFSLILESASTNQTSMYLCASSFPRVIEEQFFGPGTRLTVL.

CDR3 nucleotide sequence: TGTGCCAGCAGCTTGGTGGGCCATGGCTACACCTTC. Encoded protein: CASSLVGHGYTF. The gene calls are TRBV5-5 and TRBJ1-2; D unresolved. Between the trimmed V and J ends, which lost 0 bases and 6 bases, there was a span of 6 bases. This CDR3 has 12 amino acids. Germline assignment: CDR1 SGHKS and CDR2 YYEKEE (reference sequence).

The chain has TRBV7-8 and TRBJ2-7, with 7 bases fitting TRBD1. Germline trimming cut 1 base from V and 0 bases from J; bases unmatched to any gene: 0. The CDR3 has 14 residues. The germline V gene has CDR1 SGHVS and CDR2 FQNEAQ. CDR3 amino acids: CASSLGDSSYEQYF. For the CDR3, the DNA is TGTGCCAGCAGCTTAGGGGACAGCTCCTACGAGCAGTACTTC.

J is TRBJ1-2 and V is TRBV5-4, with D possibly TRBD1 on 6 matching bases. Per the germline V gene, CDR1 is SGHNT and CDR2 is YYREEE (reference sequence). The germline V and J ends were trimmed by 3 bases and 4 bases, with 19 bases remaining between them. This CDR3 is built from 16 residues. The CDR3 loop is CASSSGTSFLGYGYTF. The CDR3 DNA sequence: TGTGCCAGCAGCTCCGGGACAAGCTTCCTCGGCTATGGCTACACCTTC.

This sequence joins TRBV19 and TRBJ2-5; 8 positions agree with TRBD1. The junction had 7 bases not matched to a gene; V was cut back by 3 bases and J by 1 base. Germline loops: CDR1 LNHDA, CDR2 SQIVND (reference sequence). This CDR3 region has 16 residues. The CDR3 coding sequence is TGTGCCAGTAGTATCGGTCAGGGGGCTTCCCAAGAGACCCAGTACTTC. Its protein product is CASSIGQGASQETQYF.

The CDR3 DNA reads as TGTGCCAGCAGCTTTACAGGGGGCGCAGAAGTCAACTATGGCTACACCTTC. Translated, it gives CASSFTGGAEVNYGYTF. The chain combines TRBV11-2 with TRBJ1-2, with 9 bases matching TRBD1. V trimming: 3 bases; J trimming: 2 bases; junction bases outside the gene matches: 10. Germline V gene sequence: CDR1 SGHAT, CDR2 FQNNGV. The CDR3 loop spans 17 amino acids.

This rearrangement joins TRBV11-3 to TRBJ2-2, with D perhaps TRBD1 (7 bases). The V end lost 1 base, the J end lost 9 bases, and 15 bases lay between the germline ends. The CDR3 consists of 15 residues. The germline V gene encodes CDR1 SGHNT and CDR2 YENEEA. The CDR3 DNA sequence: TGTGCCAGCAGCTTAGGACAGGGAGGAACCAGGGAGCTGTTTTTT. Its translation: CASSLGQGGTRELFF.

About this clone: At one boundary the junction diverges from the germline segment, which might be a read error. In DNA form, the CDR3 reads TGCGCCAGCAGTGAGTCGGACTATCGCCTCCGTCATTTT. Amino acids: CASSESDYRLRHF. The V and J genes are TRBV10-2 and TRBJ2-3; TRBD2 might be the D (6 bases). The germline CDR1 and CDR2 sequences are WSHSY and SAAADI. The CDR3 totals 13 residues.

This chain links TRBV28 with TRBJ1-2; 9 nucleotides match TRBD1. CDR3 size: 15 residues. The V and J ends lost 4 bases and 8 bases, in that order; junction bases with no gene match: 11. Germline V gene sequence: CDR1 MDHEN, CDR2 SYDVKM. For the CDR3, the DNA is TGTGCCAGCAGTTCGGGACAGGGAACCGTTGGGGGCTACACCTTC. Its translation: CASSSGQGTVGGYTF.

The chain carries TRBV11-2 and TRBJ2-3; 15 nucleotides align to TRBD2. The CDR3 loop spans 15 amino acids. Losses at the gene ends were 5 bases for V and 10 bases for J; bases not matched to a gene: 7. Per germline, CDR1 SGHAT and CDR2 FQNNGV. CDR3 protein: CASSQTGLAGGSQYF. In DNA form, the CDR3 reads TGTGCCAGCAGCCAGACTGGACTAGCGGGGGGGTCGCAGTATTTT.

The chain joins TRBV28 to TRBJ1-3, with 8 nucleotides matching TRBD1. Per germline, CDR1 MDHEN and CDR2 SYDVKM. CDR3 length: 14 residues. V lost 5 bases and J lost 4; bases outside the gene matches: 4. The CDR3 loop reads CASSTTGVGNTIYF. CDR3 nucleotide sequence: TGTGCCAGCAGTACGACAGGGGTCGGAAACACCATATATTTT.

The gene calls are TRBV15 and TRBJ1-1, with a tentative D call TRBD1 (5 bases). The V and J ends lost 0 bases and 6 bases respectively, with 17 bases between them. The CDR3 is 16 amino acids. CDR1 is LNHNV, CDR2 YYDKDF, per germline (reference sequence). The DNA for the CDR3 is TGTGCCACCAGCAGAGATGTGGTGTGGGGAGGGGCTGAAGCTTTCTTT. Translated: CATSRDVVWGGAEAFF.

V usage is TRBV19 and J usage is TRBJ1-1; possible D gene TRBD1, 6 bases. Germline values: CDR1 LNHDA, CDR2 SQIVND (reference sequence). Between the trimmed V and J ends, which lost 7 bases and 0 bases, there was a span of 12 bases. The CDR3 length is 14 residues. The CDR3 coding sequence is TGTGCCAGTACCATGGGACACATGAACACTGAAGCTTTCTTT. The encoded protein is CASTMGHMNTEAFF.

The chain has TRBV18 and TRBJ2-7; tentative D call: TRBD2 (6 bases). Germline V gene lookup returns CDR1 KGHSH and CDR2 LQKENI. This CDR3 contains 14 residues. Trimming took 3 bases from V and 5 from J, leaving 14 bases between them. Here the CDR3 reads CASSPMEGRHEQYF. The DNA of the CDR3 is TGTGCCAGCTCACCTATGGAGGGTCGGCACGAGCAGTACTTC.

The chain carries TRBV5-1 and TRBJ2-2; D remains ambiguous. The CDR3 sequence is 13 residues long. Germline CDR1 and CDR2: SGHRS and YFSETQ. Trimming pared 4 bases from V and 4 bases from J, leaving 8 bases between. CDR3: CASSTVRTGELFF. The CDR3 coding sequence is TGCGCCAGCAGCACCGTGCGCACCGGGGAGCTGTTTTTT.

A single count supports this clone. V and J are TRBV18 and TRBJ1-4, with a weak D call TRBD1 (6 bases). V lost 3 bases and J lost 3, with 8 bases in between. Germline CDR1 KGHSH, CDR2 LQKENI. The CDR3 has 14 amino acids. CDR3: CASSPQGPNEKLFF. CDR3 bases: TGTGCCAGCTCACCTCAGGGGCCTAATGAAAAACTGTTTTTT.

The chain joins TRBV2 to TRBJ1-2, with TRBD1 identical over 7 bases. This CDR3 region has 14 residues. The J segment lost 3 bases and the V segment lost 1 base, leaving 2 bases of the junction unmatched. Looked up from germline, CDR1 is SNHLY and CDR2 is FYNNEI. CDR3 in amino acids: CASSEGRGDYGYTF. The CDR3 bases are TGTGCCAGCAGTGAAGGCAGGGGGGACTATGGCTACACCTTC.

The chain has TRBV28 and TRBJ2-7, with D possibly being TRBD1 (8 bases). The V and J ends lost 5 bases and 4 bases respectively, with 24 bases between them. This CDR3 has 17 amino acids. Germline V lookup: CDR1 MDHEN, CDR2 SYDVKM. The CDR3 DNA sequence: TGTGCCAGCAGTGATACGTGGGGGGAGGGGACAGGTTACGAGCAGTACTTC. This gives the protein CASSDTWGEGTGYEQYF.

In DNA, the CDR3 is TGTGCCAGCTCACAATATTCCGGGACTAGCGGATACTACGAGCAGTACTTC. It encodes CASSQYSGTSGYYEQYF. This rearrangement joins TRBV18 to TRBJ2-7, with TRBD2 matching over 11 bases. This CDR3 contains 17 residues. CDR1 and CDR2 (germline): KGHSH, LQKENI. J gave up 3 bases and V 4 bases, and 11 bases lay outside the gene matches. The entire variable domain, with the rest obtained from reference TRBV18 and TRBJ2-7, is as follows: NAGVMQNPRHLVRRRGQEARLRCSPMKGHSHVYWYRQLPEEGLKFMVYLQKENIIDESGMPKERFSAEFPKEGPSILRIQQVVRGDSAAYFCASSQYSGTSGYYEQYFGPGTRLTVT.

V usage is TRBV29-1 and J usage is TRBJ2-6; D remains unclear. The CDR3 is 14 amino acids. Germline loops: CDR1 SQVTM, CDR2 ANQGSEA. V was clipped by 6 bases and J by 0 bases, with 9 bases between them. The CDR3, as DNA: TGCAGCGTAGTAGCCAGCTCTGGGGCCAACGTCCTGACTTTC. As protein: CSVVASSGANVLTF.

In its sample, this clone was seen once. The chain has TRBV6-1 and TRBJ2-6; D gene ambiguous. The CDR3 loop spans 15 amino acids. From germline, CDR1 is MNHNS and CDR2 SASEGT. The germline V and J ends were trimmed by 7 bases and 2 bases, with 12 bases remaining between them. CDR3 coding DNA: TGTGCCAGCACCGTGAGTAGTACTGGGGCCAACGTCCTGACTTTC. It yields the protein CASTVSSTGANVLTF.

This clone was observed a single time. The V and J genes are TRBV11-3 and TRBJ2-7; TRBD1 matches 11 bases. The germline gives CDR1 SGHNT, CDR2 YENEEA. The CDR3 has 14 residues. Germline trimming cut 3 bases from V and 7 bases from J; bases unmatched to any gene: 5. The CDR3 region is CASSFTGTGGEQYF. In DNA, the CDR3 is TGTGCCAGCAGCTTCACAGGGACAGGGGGGGAGCAGTACTTC.

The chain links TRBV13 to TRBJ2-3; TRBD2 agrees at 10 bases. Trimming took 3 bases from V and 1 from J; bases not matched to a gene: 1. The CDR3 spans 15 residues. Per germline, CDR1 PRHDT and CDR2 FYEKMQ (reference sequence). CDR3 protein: CASSFGTSGTDTQYF. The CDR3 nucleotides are TGTGCCAGCAGCTTTGGGACTAGCGGCACAGATACGCAGTATTTT.

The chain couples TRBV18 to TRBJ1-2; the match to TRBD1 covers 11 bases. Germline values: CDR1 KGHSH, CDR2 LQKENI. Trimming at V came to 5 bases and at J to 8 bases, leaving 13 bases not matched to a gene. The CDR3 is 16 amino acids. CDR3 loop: CASSTSGTGGSGGYTF. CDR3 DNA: TGTGCCAGCTCAACATCCGGGACAGGGGGATCCGGCGGCTACACCTTC.